This T cell receptor beta chain is drawn from a study of cytomegalovirus exposure and HLA in healthy donors. Background on the study: Previous work identified 117 million unique TCR beta sequences from around 200 million T cells. Study-wide points: A highly shared variant cluster was judged a likely technical artifact. Productive status was seen about 90% or about 30% of the time for most TCR beta V segments in an earlier analysis.

As for this clone: Its antigen is as yet unknown.

Germline loops: CDR1 SGHRS, CDR2 YFSETQ. This CDR3 spans 16 amino acids. The V gene lost 0 bases and the J gene lost 3 bases, with 15 bases spanning the gap. PCR primers comprised 60 Vbeta and 13 Jbeta primers. TCRdb's copy holds only in-frame clones and misses some; the assay was immunoSEQ multiplex PCR. The sample gives over 130,000 clones, 75% to 90% of which show up once; less than 1.5% is in the top ten. The rearrangement joins TRBV5-1 to TRBJ2-5, with a weak D call TRBD1 (5 bases). This sequence originates from a female donor in good health and CMV-seronegative. The sequencing input was PBMCs. The CDR3 region is CASSLVQVGAKETQYF. DNA of the CDR3: TGCGCCAGCAGCTTGGTGCAGGTAGGGGCCAAAGAGACCCAGTACTTC.